The next 11 T cell receptor beta chains were all read from a single sample in a study of cytomegalovirus exposure and HLA in healthy donors. The PCR had 60 Vbeta and 13 Jbeta primers. The protocol was immunoSEQ multiplex PCR, while the TCRdb copy is restricted to in-frame clones and leaves out a portion. The data contain over 150,000 clones, 80% to 85% of them singletons. Material for sequencing was PBMCs. Receptors were obtained from a woman aged 25-40 years in good health and CMV-seronegative.

The chain employs TRBV21-1 and TRBJ2-2; TRBD2, the D gene given by the table, was not confirmed from the DNA. TRBV21-1 is reported as a pseudogene. The CDR3 spans 18 residues. The CDR3 DNA reads as TGTGCCAGCAGCGCTACAAAGGTCGACTGGAGGTACACCGGGGAGCTGTTTTTT. It is translated as CASSATKVDWRYTGELFF.

This clone was picked up a small number of times. The V and J genes are TRBV27 and TRBJ2-5, with a weak D call TRBD2 (6 bases). The germline V gene encodes CDR1 MNHEY and CDR2 SMNVEV (reference sequence). The V gene lost 3 bases and the J gene lost 1 base, with 24 bases spanning the gap. This CDR3 spans 19 amino acids. The CDR3 region is CASSFGRTFLRDSQETQYF. The CDR3 DNA reads TGTGCCAGCAGTTTCGGGAGAACCTTTCTACGAGACAGCCAAGAGACCCAGTACTTC.

The J gene is TRBJ2-7, the V gene TRBV7-3, with TRBD2 identical over 7 bases. V lost 5 bases to trimming and J lost 6 bases; unmatched junction nucleotides: 13. The CDR3 sequence is 15 residues long. CDR1 and CDR2 from the germline V gene are SGHTA and FQGTGA. CDR3 DNA sequence: TGTGCCAGCAGCCCGCAGCGGGGTGGCGTTCTCGAGCAGTACTTC. As protein: CASSPQRGGVLEQYF.

This clone was seen only a few times. This rearrangement joins TRBV18 to TRBJ2-5, with 7 bases aligning to TRBD1. Losses at the gene ends were 5 bases for V and 0 bases for J; bases not matched to a gene: 6. There are 15 residues in the CDR3. From germline, CDR1 is KGHSH and CDR2 LQKENI. The DNA for the CDR3 is TGTGCCAGCTCAAGGACAGGAGTAAACCAAGAGACCCAGTACTTC. It is translated as CASSRTGVNQETQYF.

In its sample, this clone was seen a few times. The genes are TRBV28 and TRBJ1-3; D not certain. CDR3 length equals 8 residues. CDR1 and CDR2 from the germline V gene are MDHEN and SYDVKM. V gave up 6 bases and J gave up 16 bases, with 7 bases separating them. The CDR3 region has the DNA TGTGCCAGCAGAAAAGCGTATTTT. It translates to CASRKAYF.

This chain links TRBV9 with TRBJ1-4, with D possibly matching TRBD1 (6 bases). Germline values: CDR1 SGDLS, CDR2 YYNGEE. Deletions cut 4 bases from V and 0 bases from J, with 16 bases between. The length of the CDR3 is 17 residues. The CDR3 DNA reads TGTGCCAGCAGCCCAAAGGGGGACGGAGCAACTAATGAAAAACTGTTTTTT. Translation: CASSPKGDGATNEKLFF.

Of note for this clone: One end of the junction fails to match germline, which may point to a read error. The same CDR3 can be traced to other DNA sequences in this sample. The V call is TRBV4-2, the J call TRBJ2-3; 13 bases fit TRBD2. The germline V gene encodes CDR1 LGHNA and CDR2 YNFKEQ. The CDR3 loop spans 16 amino acids. The DNA of the CDR3 is TGTGCCAGCAGCCAAGGGACTAGCGGGAGCACAGATACGCAGTACTTT. It codes for CASSQGTSGSTDTQYF.

The chain couples TRBV2 to TRBJ2-4; the D is unclear. The CDR3 is 16 amino acids. The germline CDR1 and CDR2 sequences are SNHLY and FYNNEI. V lost 6 bases and J lost 1, with 16 bases in between. The CDR3 spells CASSGTYSVAKNIQYF. CDR3 coding DNA: TGTGCCAGCAGCGGAACCTACAGTGTGGCCAAAAACATTCAGTACTTC.

The rearrangement uses TRBV28 and TRBJ1-2; TRBD1 might be the D (5 bases). Germline CDR1 and CDR2: MDHEN and SYDVKM. The CDR3 extends over 15 amino acids. The V and J ends lost 5 bases and 7 bases respectively, with 20 bases between them. The CDR3: CASSPPKAGRSGYTF. In DNA form, the CDR3 reads TGTGCCAGCAGTCCACCCAAGGCAGGGCGAAGTGGCTACACCTTC.

This chain joins TRBV7-2 and TRBJ2-7; weak D call: TRBD1 (6 bases). The V gene's germline CDR1 is SGHTA and CDR2 FQGNSA. The CDR3 sequence is 14 residues long. V lost 1 base and J lost 5, with 12 bases in between. The CDR3 reads CASSLGQVLDEQYF. For the CDR3, the DNA is TGTGCCAGCAGCTTAGGACAGGTCTTAGACGAGCAGTACTTC.

The chain has TRBV5-6 and TRBJ2-1, with a weak D call TRBD2 (5 bases). Germline V gene data show CDR1 as SGHDT and CDR2 as YYEEEE. The CDR3 extends over 17 amino acids. V was clipped by 4 bases and J by 5 bases, with 22 bases between them. The CDR3 region is CASSTRSLIPPHNEQFF. The DNA for the CDR3 is TGTGCCAGCAGCACTAGATCACTGATTCCACCCCACAATGAGCAGTTCTTC.